The rows below give T cell receptor beta chains drawn from one sample of a study of cytomegalovirus exposure and HLA in healthy donors. Measured with immunoSEQ multiplex PCR; TCRdb has only the in-frame clones, and not every one. The table includes tens of thousands of clones, approximately 76% detected once. Material: PBMCs. These receptors were collected from a male donor in good health and CMV-seronegative. The CDR3 runs from the conserved cysteine through the conserved F or W. D genes are given only for firm matches. Part of the rows lack a size; the others show once, few, many or a class for expanded clones.

cdr3_nt,cdr3_aa,v_call,j_call,clone_size,d_call
TGTGCCAGCAGCTCGGGGGGCGATGGCTACACCTTC,CASSSGGDGYTF,TRBV5-6,TRBJ1-2,NA,NA
TGTGCCAGCAGCGTATTAGGGCAGGGCACCGGGGAGCTGTTTTTT,CASSVLGQGTGELFF,TRBV9,TRBJ2-2,NA,NA
TGTGCCAGCAGTCATTTAGTCGGAGGTCCAGATACGCAGTATTTT,CASSHLVGGPDTQYF,TRBV14,TRBJ2-3,few,NA
TGTGCCAGCAGTAGACAGGGAGAGTACGAGCAGTACTTC,CASSRQGEYEQYF,TRBV11-3,TRBJ2-7,NA,TRBD1
TGTGCCAGCAGCACCCTAGGACAGGGCGGCACTGAAGCTTTCTTT,CASSTLGQGGTEAFF,TRBV7-9,TRBJ1-1,NA,TRBD1
TGTGCCAGCGAGGAGGGGGAGACCCAGTACTTC,CASEEGETQYF,TRBV6-5,TRBJ2-5,NA,NA
TGTGCCAGCAGCCTGCACCTTCCCGGGGCCTACGAGCAGTACTTC,CASSLHLPGAYEQYF,TRBV5-5,TRBJ2-7,NA,NA
TGTGCCAGCAGCCCCCGGGAGGCCGCCTACGAGCAGTACTTC,CASSPREAAYEQYF,TRBV7-9,TRBJ2-7,NA,TRBD2
TGTGCCAGCACCAGCGGACTTCACAATGAGCAGTTCTTC,CASTSGLHNEQFF,TRBV27,TRBJ2-1,NA,NA
TGCGCCAGCAGCCAAGATCCCCTAAGCGAGACAGACGAGCAGTACTTC,CASSQDPLSETDEQYF,TRBV4-3,TRBJ2-7,NA,NA
TGTGCCAGCAGCACTAACACTGAAGCTTTCTTT,CASSTNTEAFF,TRBV7-9,TRBJ1-1,few,NA
TGTGCCAGCAGTCTTAGGCGGCAGCTGAACACTGAAGCTTTCTTT,CASSLRRQLNTEAFF,TRBV28,TRBJ1-1,NA,NA
TGTGCCAGCAGCCGGGAGCCGCGGCCCTACAATGAGCAGTTCTTC,CASSREPRPYNEQFF,TRBV7-6,TRBJ2-1,NA,NA
TGTGCCAGCTCACGCCAGGGGGCGACGAGCGGGCAAAGCTCTGGGGCCAACGTCCTGACTTTC,CASSRQGATSGQSSGANVLTF,TRBV18,TRBJ2-6,NA,TRBD1
TGTGCCAGTAGTATACTAGGGGGCAACAATCAGCCCCAGCATTTT,CASSILGGNNQPQHF,TRBV19,TRBJ1-5,NA,TRBD1
TGTGCCAGCAGCCGCCCTGCTGAGGGCACCTATGGCTACACCTTC,CASSRPAEGTYGYTF,TRBV28,TRBJ1-2,NA,NA
TGTGCCAGCAGCTTAGCGGGTCTCAGTCAGCCCCAGCATTTT,CASSLAGLSQPQHF,TRBV11-2,TRBJ1-5,few,NA
TGTGCAAGGAGCAAATCGCGGGGGGATAAACCCTACTCTGGGGCCAACGTCCTGACTTTC,CARSKSRGDKPYSGANVLTF,TRBV28,TRBJ2-6,NA,TRBD2
TGTGCCACCGGGACAGGGATCGAAAAACTGTTTTTT,CATGTGIEKLFF,TRBV6-5,TRBJ1-4,NA,TRBD1
TGCGCCAGCAGCACAGGACAGGGTCGCGCGGGATATGGCTACACCTTC,CASSTGQGRAGYGYTF,TRBV5-1,TRBJ1-2,NA,TRBD1
TGTGCCAGCAGTTTGGGCCGACAGCTCACTGAAGCTTTCTTT,CASSLGRQLTEAFF,TRBV27,TRBJ1-1,NA,NA
TGTGCCATCAGTGAGCTTGAGGGTTCGGCTCCTGGCTACACCTTC,CAISELEGSAPGYTF,TRBV10-3,TRBJ1-2,NA,NA
TGTGCCTGGAGTCCCCTGGGGGGGAATACCTACGAGCAGTACTTC,CAWSPLGGNTYEQYF,TRBV30,TRBJ2-7,NA,TRBD2
TGTGCCAGCTTTAGGGGGCAGCCCACTGAAGCTTTCTTT,CASFRGQPTEAFF,TRBV28,TRBJ1-1,NA,TRBD1
TGTGCCAGCAGTGAAAGCACCAGGGGGGTCAACACTGAAGCTTTCTTT,CASSESTRGVNTEAFF,TRBV25-1,TRBJ1-1,NA,TRBD1
TGCGCCAGCAGCGATCGGGTTAGCGGGAACACCGGGGAGCTGCTTTTT,CASSDRVSGNTGELLF,TRBV5-1,TRBJ2-2,NA,TRBD2
TGTGCCAGCGGGGGGGCCAATCAGCCCCAGCATTTT,CASGGANQPQHF,TRBV7-8,TRBJ1-5,NA,NA
TGTGCCAGCAGGCGACAGGGTGTCCTGCACGAGCAGTACTTC,CASRRQGVLHEQYF,TRBV28,TRBJ2-7,NA,TRBD1
TGTGCCAGCAGCCCCGTACAGGGGACCTATGGCTACACCTTC,CASSPVQGTYGYTF,TRBV14,TRBJ1-2,NA,TRBD1
TGTGCCAGCAGACAAAAGGTCCTCCGGGACAGGTACAATGAGCAGTTCTTC,CASRQKVLRDRYNEQFF,TRBV28,TRBJ2-1,NA,TRBD1
TGCGCCTGCCTCCCCGGCCCCGGGGGTACTGAAGCTTTCTTT,CACLPGPGGTEAFF,TRBV5-1,TRBJ1-1,NA,NA
TGTGCCAGCAGCGGACAGGGCCAGGCCCTCGAAGCTTTCTTT,CASSGQGQALEAFF,TRBV9,TRBJ1-1,once,TRBD1
TGTGCCAGCACTTCAGTACCCTACGAGCAGTACTTC,CASTSVPYEQYF,TRBV11-2,TRBJ2-7,few,NA
TGTGCCAGCAGCTTCGCCGGGACAGGGTCAATGGATACGCAGTATTTT,CASSFAGTGSMDTQYF,TRBV7-3,TRBJ2-3,few,TRBD1
TGTGCCAGCAGCTTAGTGCATACGGGGAGCTCTGGGGCCAACGTCCTGACTTTC,CASSLVHTGSSGANVLTF,TRBV7-2,TRBJ2-6,NA,NA
TGTGCCAGCAGTGCAGGGCCCTATAATTCACCCCTCCACTTT,CASSAGPYNSPLHF,TRBV6-1,TRBJ1-6,few,NA
TGTGCCAGCAGTTACTCGAAGTTCAGGGGCGAAAATGGCTACACCTTC,CASSYSKFRGENGYTF,TRBV6-5,TRBJ1-2,few,NA
TGTGCCAGCAGCGCCTTACCGGGACTTAGGACCAAAAACATTCAGTACTTC,CASSALPGLRTKNIQYF,TRBV13,TRBJ2-4,NA,NA
TGTGCCATCAGTGTCCCGGGACAGGGATACGAGCAGTACTTC,CAISVPGQGYEQYF,TRBV10-3,TRBJ2-7,NA,TRBD1
TGTGCCAGTACCCCCAGGGACTTCAACCCTACGAACACCGGGGAGCTGTTTTTT,CASTPRDFNPTNTGELFF,TRBV19,TRBJ2-2,NA,NA
TGTGCCAGCAGCTTAGGCCCGACAGAGAACACTGAAGCTTTCTTT,CASSLGPTENTEAFF,TRBV11-2,TRBJ1-1,NA,NA
TGTGCCAGTAGTATAGTACGGGGGGCAGGCGAGCAGTACTTC,CASSIVRGAGEQYF,TRBV19,TRBJ2-7,NA,NA
TGCGCCAGCAGCCCATTAAGTACAGGGGCCTATGGCTACACCTTC,CASSPLSTGAYGYTF,TRBV4-3,TRBJ1-2,few,TRBD1
TGTGCCAGCAGTCCCTCCGTTGAGTCCACAGATACGCAGTATTTT,CASSPSVESTDTQYF,TRBV6-4,TRBJ2-3,NA,NA
TGCGCCAGCAGCTTGGAACGACTAGCGGGATCTAATGAGCAGTTCTTC,CASSLERLAGSNEQFF,TRBV5-1,TRBJ2-1,few,TRBD2
TGTGCCAGCAGCCAAGGGCAGAACACTGAAGCTTTCTTT,CASSQGQNTEAFF,TRBV14,TRBJ1-1,NA,NA
TGTGCCAGCAGCTTTCCCAGCGAGACTAACTATGGCTACACCTTC,CASSFPSETNYGYTF,TRBV5-6,TRBJ1-2,NA,NA